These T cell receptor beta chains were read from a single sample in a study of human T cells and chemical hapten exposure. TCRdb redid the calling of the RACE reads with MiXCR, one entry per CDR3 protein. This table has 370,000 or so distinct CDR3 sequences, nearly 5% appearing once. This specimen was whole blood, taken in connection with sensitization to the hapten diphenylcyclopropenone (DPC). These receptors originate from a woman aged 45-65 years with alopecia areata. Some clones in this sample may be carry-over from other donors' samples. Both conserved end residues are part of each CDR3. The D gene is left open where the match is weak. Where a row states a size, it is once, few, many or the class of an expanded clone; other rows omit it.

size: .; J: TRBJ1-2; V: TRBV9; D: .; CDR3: CASSIGRQAEDGYTF; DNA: TGTGCCAGCAGCATAGGGAGACAGGCGGAGGATGGCTACACCTTC
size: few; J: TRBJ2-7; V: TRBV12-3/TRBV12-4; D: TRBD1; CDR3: CASSFARGSYEQYF; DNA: TGTGCCAGCAGTTTCGCCAGGGGGTCCTACGAGCAGTACTTC
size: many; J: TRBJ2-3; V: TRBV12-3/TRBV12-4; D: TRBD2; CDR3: CASSRTSGTSTDTQYF; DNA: TGTGCCAGCAGCCGGACTAGCGGGACTAGCACAGATACGCAGTATTTT
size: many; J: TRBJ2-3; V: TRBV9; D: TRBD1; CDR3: CASSVEGGRVDTQYF; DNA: TGTGCCAGCAGCGTAGAAGGGGGCCGGGTAGATACGCAGTATTTT
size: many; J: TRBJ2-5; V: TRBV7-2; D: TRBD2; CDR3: CASSLVLRGYQETQYF; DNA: TGTGCCAGCAGCTTAGTGCTGCGGGGGTACCAAGAGACCCAGTACTTC
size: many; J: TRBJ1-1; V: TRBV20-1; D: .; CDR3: CSAREGAGRSYTEAFF; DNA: TGCAGTGCTAGAGAGGGTGCAGGGCGGTCATACACTGAAGCTTTCTTT
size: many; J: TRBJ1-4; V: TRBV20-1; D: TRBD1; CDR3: CSATTTFRDRDEKLFF; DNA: TGCAGTGCCACAACCACCTTCCGGGACAGGGATGAAAAACTGTTTTTT
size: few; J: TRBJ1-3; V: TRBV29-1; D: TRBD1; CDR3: CSVDRDEAGNTIYF; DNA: TGCAGCGTGGACAGGGACGAAGCTGGAAACACCATATATTTT
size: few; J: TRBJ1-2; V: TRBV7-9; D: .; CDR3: CASSHTGRDNYGYTF; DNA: TGTGCCAGCAGCCATACAGGGAGGGATAACTATGGCTACACCTTC
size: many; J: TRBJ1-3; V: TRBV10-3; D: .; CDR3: CAISEYGEGRTGNTIYF; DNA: TGTGCCATCAGTGAATATGGCGAGGGGAGAACTGGAAACACCATATATTTT
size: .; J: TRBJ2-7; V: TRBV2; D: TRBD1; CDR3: CASSESTGAGEQYF; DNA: TGTGCCAGCAGTGAATCGACAGGGGCTGGGGAGCAGTACTTC
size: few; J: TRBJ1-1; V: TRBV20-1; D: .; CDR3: CSATTPTEAFF; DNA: TGCAGTGCCACGACACCCACTGAAGCTTTCTTT
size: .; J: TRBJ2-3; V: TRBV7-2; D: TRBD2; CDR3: CASSLVGSGGATDTQYF; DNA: TGTGCCAGCAGCTTAGTAGGCAGCGGGGGGGCCACAGATACGCAGTATTTT
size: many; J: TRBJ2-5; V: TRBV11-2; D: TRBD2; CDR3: CASRSLAGVWGPGETQYF; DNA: TGTGCCAGCAGATCACTAGCGGGAGTATGGGGGCCAGGAGAGACCCAGTACTTC
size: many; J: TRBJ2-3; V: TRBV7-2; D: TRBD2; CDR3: CASSQRRGGDTQYF; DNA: TGTGCCAGCAGCCAAAGACGGGGGGGAGATACGCAGTATTTT
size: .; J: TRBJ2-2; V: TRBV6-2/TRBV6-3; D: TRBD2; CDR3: CASSYSGGGTGELFF; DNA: TGTGCCAGCAGTTACAGCGGGGGGGGCACCGGGGAGCTGTTTTTT
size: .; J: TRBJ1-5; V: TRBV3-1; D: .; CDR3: CASSQGAGGNQPQHF; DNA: TGTGCCAGCAGCCAAGGGGCTGGGGGTAATCAGCCCCAGCATTTT
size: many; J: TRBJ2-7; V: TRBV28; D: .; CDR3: CASSLSHEQYF; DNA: TGTGCCAGCAGTTTATCCCACGAGCAGTACTTC
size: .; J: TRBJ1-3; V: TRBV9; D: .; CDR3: CASSGSGFPTSGNTIYF; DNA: TGTGCCAGCAGCGGATCAGGGTTTCCTACCTCTGGAAACACCATATATTTT
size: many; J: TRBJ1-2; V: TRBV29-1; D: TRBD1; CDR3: CSVDDRGNYGYTF; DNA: TGCAGCGTCGACGACAGGGGGAACTATGGCTACACCTTC
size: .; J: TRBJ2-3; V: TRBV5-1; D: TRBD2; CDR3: CASSLSLLAGTYTDTQYF; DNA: TGCGCCAGCAGCTTGTCTCTGCTAGCGGGGACCTACACAGATACGCAGTATTTT
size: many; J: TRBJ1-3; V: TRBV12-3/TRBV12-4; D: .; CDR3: CASSLSGSGNTIYF; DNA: TGTGCCAGCAGTTTGTCAGGGAGTGGAAACACCATATATTTT
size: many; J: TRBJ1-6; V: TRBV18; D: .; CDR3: CASRDDLINSPLHF; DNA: TGTGCCAGCCGCGACGACCTTATTAATTCACCCCTCCACTTT
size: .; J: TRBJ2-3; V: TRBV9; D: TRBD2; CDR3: CASSVVIAGGPGTQYF; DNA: TGTGCCAGCAGCGTAGTTATAGCGGGAGGGCCGGGTACGCAGTATTTT
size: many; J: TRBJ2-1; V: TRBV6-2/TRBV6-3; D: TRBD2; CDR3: CASSHLTSGYYNEQFF; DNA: TGTGCCAGCAGTCACCTGACTAGCGGGTATTACAATGAGCAGTTCTTC
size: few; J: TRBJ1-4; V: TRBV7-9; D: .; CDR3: CASSLADGTNEKLFF; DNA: TGTGCCAGCAGCTTAGCAGACGGAACCAATGAAAAACTGTTTTTT
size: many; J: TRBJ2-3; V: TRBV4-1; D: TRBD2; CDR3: CASSQGAGGRTDTQYF; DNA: TGCGCCAGCAGCCAGGGGGCGGGGGGGCGGACAGATACGCAGTATTTT
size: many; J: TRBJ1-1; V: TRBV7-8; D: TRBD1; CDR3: CASRYRGSDEAFF; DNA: TGTGCCAGCAGGTACAGGGGGTCGGATGAAGCTTTCTTT
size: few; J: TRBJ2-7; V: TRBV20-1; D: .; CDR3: CSAREAGPSYEQYF; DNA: TGCAGTGCTAGAGAGGCGGGTCCTTCCTACGAGCAGTACTTC
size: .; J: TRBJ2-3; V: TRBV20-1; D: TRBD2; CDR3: CSASPLTSGGPDTQYF; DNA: TGCAGTGCTTCTCCCTTGACTAGCGGGGGCCCAGATACGCAGTATTTT
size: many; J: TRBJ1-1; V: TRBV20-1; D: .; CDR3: CSARDLTPGPPRSTEAFF; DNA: TGCAGTGCTAGAGATCTGACCCCCGGGCCGCCTCGGAGCACTGAAGCTTTCTTT
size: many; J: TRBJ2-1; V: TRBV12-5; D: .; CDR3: CASAPGRHNEQFF; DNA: TGTGCTAGTGCCCCGGGAAGGCACAATGAGCAGTTCTTC